Sequencing of this TCR beta chain was carried out in a study of T cell responses to AZD1222 COVID-19 vaccine. This clone was observed a few times. Between the trimmed V and J ends, which lost 5 bases and 2 bases, there was a span of 10 bases. CDR3 length: 14 amino acids. CDR1 and CDR2 from the germline V gene are MDHEN and SYDVKM. Repertoires were generated with immunoSEQ multiplex PCR, while TCRdb's copy carries only in-frame clones and drops some. The sample yields 60,000 to 80,000 clones, around 81% seen once. This chain uses TRBV28 with TRBJ2-1; D unresolved. The sample consisted of peripheral blood, taken 28 days after the second AZD1222 dose. The receptor was isolated from an adult who received the AZD1222 COVID-19 vaccine. Here the CDR3 DNA reads TGTGCCAGCAGTCCCGACGACGCCTACAATGAGCAGTTCTTC. As protein: CASSPDDAYNEQFF.